This T cell receptor beta chain was captured by sequencing in a study of T cells in Graves' hyperthyroidism and ophthalmopathy. General study findings and limits: A model of 13 V-J pairs discriminated ophthalmopathy from stable hyperthyroidism.

CDR1 SGHVS and CDR2 FQNEAQ come from the germline V gene. Trimming cost V 1 base and J 5 bases; bases outside gene matches: 9. The CDR3 length is 17 residues. Aged 18 to 65, the patients had hyperthyroidism that was newly diagnosed and had lasted under 2 months. Regions amplified from RNA transcripts were the TCR beta CDR3 regions. HTBI primers drove first-round RT-PCR of the TCR CDR3. TCRdb recomputed calls from the multiplex PCR reads with MiXCR, one row per CDR3 protein. The table shows 190,000 or so distinct CDR3 sequences, with around 17% occurring only once. The sample holds a few counts of this clonotype. Antigen specificity is unknown. A much larger clone lies one base from this, so it may be a read error. This CDR3 is missing its conserved last phenylalanine or tryptophan, likely due to a read error.

This TCR derives from a man aged 35-49 years with Graves' hyperthyroidism. The chain couples TRBV7-8 to TRBJ2-5; 11 bases match TRBD2. The sample was blood. CDR3 sequence reads: CASSLGRLAGKRETQYL. CDR3 nucleotides: TGTGCCAGCAGCTTAGGTCGACTAGCGGGGAAGAGGGAGACCCAGTACCTC.